This entry lists 31 T cell receptor beta chains sequenced from one sample in a study of tumor-infiltrating lymphocytes in localized non-small cell lung cancer. TCRdb's copy holds only in-frame clones and misses some; the assay was immunoSEQ multiplex PCR. The sample includes some 30,000 clones, 70% to 90% seen only once; the top ten take roughly 1.9%. Sequencing input: lung tumor tissue. Receptors were obtained from a human donor with non-small cell lung cancer.

The chain combines TRBV7-8 with TRBJ2-2; D not resolved. The CDR3 loop spans 14 amino acids. Trimming took 1 base from V and 6 from J, leaving 9 bases between them. In germline, CDR1 is SGHVS, CDR2 FQNEAQ. CDR3 sequence: CASSLGPAAGELFF. In DNA, the CDR3 is TGTGCCAGCAGCTTAGGGCCAGCTGCCGGGGAGCTGTTTTTT.

J is TRBJ1-6 and V is TRBV30, with TRBD1 matching over 8 bases. Germline V gives CDR1 GTSNPN, CDR2 SVGIG (reference sequence). CDR3 length equals 13 residues. Trimming removed 5 bases from V and 3 bases from J; junction bases left unmatched: 0. As DNA, the CDR3 is TGTGCCTGGGGGACAGGCTATAATTCACCCCTCCACTTT. This codes for CAWGTGYNSPLHF.

The chain has TRBV7-2 and TRBJ2-7; 8 nucleotides align to TRBD2. CDR1 is SGHTA and CDR2 is FQGNSA in the germline V gene. Trimming at V came to 5 bases and at J to 0 bases, leaving 6 bases not matched to a gene. The CDR3 consists of 15 residues. CDR3 sequence reads: CASSPGGAVSYEQYF. CDR3 in DNA: TGTGCCAGCAGCCCGGGGGGGGCAGTCTCCTACGAGCAGTACTTC.

The chain employs TRBV7-8 and TRBJ2-1, with TRBD1 matching 9 bases. The CDR3 is made up of 15 amino acids. Germline loops: CDR1 SGHVS, CDR2 FQNEAQ. Losses at the gene ends were 4 bases for V and 6 bases for J; bases not matched to a gene: 7. The CDR3 sequence: CASSSDRGVANEQFF. The CDR3, as DNA: TGTGCCAGCAGCTCGGACAGGGGAGTTGCCAATGAGCAGTTCTTC.

V gene TRBV4-3 combines with J gene TRBJ2-7, with 9 bases matching TRBD1. The germline gives CDR1 LGHNA, CDR2 YSLEER. The CDR3 is 16 amino acids. V trimming: 0 bases; J trimming: 6 bases; junction bases outside the gene matches: 9. The CDR3 bases are TGCGCCAGCAGCCAAGATCCGGGACAGGGAGGGAGCGAGCAGTACTTC. Amino acid sequence: CASSQDPGQGGSEQYF.

The CDR3 loop reads CASSRTVSYEQYF. The DNA for the CDR3 is TGTGCCAGCAGTAGGACAGTGTCCTACGAGCAGTACTTC. The chain uses TRBV6-6 and TRBJ2-7, with D perhaps TRBD1 (6 bases). The CDR3 contains 13 residues. V lost 5 bases and J 1 base, leaving 9 bases between the germline ends. Germline values: CDR1 MNHNY, CDR2 SVGAGI (reference sequence).

The rearrangement joins TRBV27 to TRBJ1-5; no firm D call. V was pared by 7 bases and J by 7 bases, with 17 bases between. The CDR3 length is 14 residues. Germline CDR1 is MNHEY and CDR2 is SMNVEV (reference sequence). Written as DNA, the CDR3 is TGTGCCAGCAAAAAGAGACACAGTGGGCAGCCCCAGCATTTT. It translates to CASKKRHSGQPQHF.

This clone was detected once. The gene calls are TRBV15 and TRBJ1-6; perhaps TRBD1 as D (5 bases). The CDR3 length is 13 residues. V was pared by 5 bases and J by 9 bases, with 11 bases between. Germline CDR1 LNHNV, CDR2 YYDKDF (reference sequence). The CDR3 DNA reads as TGTGCCACCAGCCGGTTAAGGGGTTCACCCCTCCACTTT. It translates to CATSRLRGSPLHF.

The chain is built from TRBV6-6 and TRBJ1-1, with D maybe TRBD1 (5 bases). Between the trimmed V and J ends, which lost 4 bases and 1 base, there was a span of 7 bases. CDR1 is MNHNY and CDR2 is SVGAGI in the germline V gene (reference sequence). There are 13 residues in the CDR3. CDR3 bases: TGTGCCAGCAGTTCCACAGGGAACACTGAAGCTTTCTTT. Amino acids: CASSSTGNTEAFF.

This clone was seen a few times. The chain couples TRBV27 to TRBJ2-5; no clear D. The ends were cut back, 0 bases at V and 4 bases at J, with 9 bases in the middle. The CDR3 consists of 14 residues. Looked up from germline, CDR1 is MNHEY and CDR2 is SMNVEV (reference sequence). DNA of the CDR3: TGTGCCAGCAGTTTATCGACAAATCCAGAGACCCAGTACTTC. Translated: CASSLSTNPETQYF.

This chain connects TRBV6-5 to TRBJ2-7, with D perhaps given as TRBD1 or TRBD2 (6 bases each). Germline V gene sequence: CDR1 MNHEY, CDR2 SVGAGI. The CDR3 is made up of 15 amino acids. V was shortened by 2 bases and J by 7 bases, with 18 bases between the two germline ends. This chain's CDR3 is CASSYAILGGMEQYF. In nucleotides, the CDR3 is TGTGCCAGCAGTTACGCGATACTAGGGGGGATGGAGCAGTACTTC.

A few counts support this clone. V and J are TRBV10-3 and TRBJ2-7, with 8 bases that match TRBD1. The trim removed 5 bases at V and 7 bases at J, leaving 13 bases unmatched. Germline CDR1 reads ENHRY; CDR2 reads SYGVKD. There are 15 residues in the CDR3. CDR3 sequence (DNA): TGTGCCATCAGTTTCCGGGACAGGAAGCCGGGGGAGCAGTACTTC. Residues: CAISFRDRKPGEQYF.

The chain combines TRBV25-1 with TRBJ2-3, with 7 bases that match TRBD2. After removal of 2 bases from V and 1 base from J, the junction contained 0 bases not matched to a gene. Germline V gene data show CDR1 as MGHDK and CDR2 as SYGVNS. CDR3 size: 14 residues. In DNA, the CDR3 is TGTGCCAGCAGTGAAGGGGGGGGCACAGATACGCAGTATTTT. It specifies CASSEGGGTDTQYF.

The chain uses TRBV5-6 and TRBJ2-1; tentative D call: TRBD1 (5 bases). The V end was cut by 4 bases, the J end by 8 bases, with 10 bases between. CDR3 size: 12 residues. Germline V CDR1 and CDR2: SGHDT, YYEEEE. The CDR3 region is CASSLGHYEQFF. CDR3 DNA: TGTGCCAGCAGCCTAGGACACTATGAGCAGTTCTTC.

The V call is TRBV6-6, the J call TRBJ1-3; D gene uncertain. Germline CDR1 reads MNHNY; CDR2 reads SVGAGI (reference sequence). This CDR3 is built from 16 residues. The V end was cut by 2 bases, the J end by 0 bases, with 11 bases between. The CDR3 DNA reads as TGTGCCAGCAGTTACCCTAGTGGGGTCTCTGGAAACACCATATATTTT. It yields the protein CASSYPSGVSGNTIYF.

The genes are TRBV6-5 and TRBJ2-5; 8 positions agree with TRBD1. The ends lost 4 bases at V and 5 bases at J; junction bases unmatched: 6. Germline V gives CDR1 MNHEY, CDR2 SVGAGI. This CDR3 has 14 amino acids. The CDR3 DNA sequence: TGTGCCAGCAGTTTATACAGGGGGTTCGAGACCCAGTACTTC. It is translated as CASSLYRGFETQYF.

J is TRBJ2-7 and V is TRBV4-2; TRBD1 might be the D (5 bases). Per germline, CDR1 LGHNA and CDR2 YNFKEQ. The CDR3 totals 16 residues. The V gene lost 2 bases and the J gene lost 7 bases, with 21 bases spanning the gap. CDR3: CASSQLTGQALGEQYF. Written as DNA, the CDR3 is TGTGCCAGCAGCCAATTAACAGGCCAAGCTCTAGGAGAGCAGTACTTC.

The chain recombines TRBV19 with TRBJ2-2; a possible D gene is TRBD1 (6 bases). The CDR3 spans 14 residues. V lost 6 bases to trimming and J lost 6 bases, with 14 bases between them. Germline V CDR1 and CDR2: LNHDA, SQIVND (reference sequence). CDR3 in DNA: TGTGCCAGTAGGGTGGGACAATCCCCCGGGGAGCTGTTTTTT. This codes for CASRVGQSPGELFF.

The chain links TRBV29-1 to TRBJ2-7; tentatively, D is TRBD1 (5 bases). This CDR3 comprises 11 residues. V lost 3 bases and J 4 bases, leaving 7 bases between the germline ends. From germline, CDR1 is SQVTM and CDR2 ANQGSEA. The DNA for the CDR3 is TGCAGCGTTGAGAAGGGGTACGAGCAGTACTTC. Amino acid sequence: CSVEKGYEQYF.

The CDR3 loop reads CASSRGGLQETQYF. Here the CDR3 DNA reads TGTGCCAGCAGCCGAGGGGGCTTGCAAGAGACCCAGTACTTC. The chain joins TRBV7-3 to TRBJ2-5; 7 nucleotides align to TRBD1. Germline CDR1 and CDR2: SGHTA and FQGTGA. The CDR3 sequence is 14 residues long. V dropped 5 bases and J dropped 2; count of bases not matched to a gene: 5.

The chain is built from TRBV30 and TRBJ1-5, with D tentatively TRBD1 (5 bases). V dropped 5 bases and J dropped 3 bases, with 5 bases sitting between them. CDR1 is GTSNPN, CDR2 SVGIG, per germline (reference sequence). This CDR3 spans 11 amino acids. This chain's CDR3 is CAWGANQPQHF. The CDR3 DNA follows: TGTGCCTGGGGGGCCAATCAGCCCCAGCATTTT. Combining the CDR3 with reference TRBV30 and TRBJ1-5 gives the whole variable domain SQTIHQWPATLVQPVGSPLSLECTVEGTSNPNLYWYRQAAGRGLQLLFYSVGIGQISSEVPQNLSASRPQDRQFILSSKKLLLSDSGFYLCAWGANQPQHFGDGTRLSIL.

The chain uses TRBV6-5 and TRBJ1-5; unclear D gene. V lost 2 bases and J 0 bases, leaving 8 bases between the germline ends. The germline V gene encodes CDR1 MNHEY and CDR2 SVGAGI. The length of the CDR3 is 15 residues. Here the CDR3 reads CASSYSGSSNQPQHF. CDR3 bases: TGTGCCAGCAGTTACAGTGGGAGTAGCAATCAGCCCCAGCATTTT.

The chain links TRBV5-4 to TRBJ2-7; D possibly matches TRBD1 or TRBD2 (6 bases each). The V end was cut by 10 bases, the J end by 0 bases, with 20 bases between. This CDR3 spans 15 amino acids. Per the germline V gene, CDR1 is SGHNT and CDR2 is YYREEE (reference sequence). CDR3 nucleotides: TGTGCCGGGGGGCCGGGGGTAGGGCCCTCCTACGAGCAGTACTTC. It yields the protein CAGGPGVGPSYEQYF.

This chain uses TRBV2 with TRBJ2-1, with 13 positions matching TRBD2. Germline CDR1 SNHLY, CDR2 FYNNEI. With V trimmed by 7 bases and J by 4 bases, 4 bases remained unmatched. The CDR3 loop spans 15 amino acids. The CDR3, as DNA: TGTGCCAGCAAACTAGCGGGGGGGAGTTACAATGAGCAGTTCTTC. Translating gives CASKLAGGSYNEQFF.

The rearrangement joins TRBV5-4 to TRBJ2-3; the D gene could be TRBD1 or TRBD2 (6 bases each). The CDR3 has 16 residues. Germline V gene lookup returns CDR1 SGHNT and CDR2 YYREEE (reference sequence). V shed 2 bases and J shed 0 bases, with 13 bases lying between them. CDR3 loop: CASSFRGGPSTDTQYF. CDR3 DNA: TGTGCCAGCAGCTTCCGAGGGGGGCCAAGCACAGATACGCAGTATTTT.

The rearrangement links TRBV4-2 to TRBJ1-4, with D hard to call. V lost 0 bases to trimming and J lost 3 bases, with 8 bases between them. Germline V lookup: CDR1 LGHNA, CDR2 YNFKEQ. The CDR3 consists of 15 residues. CDR3 sequence (DNA): TGTGCCAGCAGCCAAGAGGGAGTAGCTAATGAAAAACTGTTTTTT. Amino acids: CASSQEGVANEKLFF.

This chain joins TRBV7-9 and TRBJ1-1; D remains unclear. CDR1 and CDR2 (germline): SEHNR, FQNEAQ (reference sequence). The CDR3 sequence is 13 residues long. V gave up 9 bases and J gave up 5 bases, with 16 bases separating them. The CDR3 DNA is TGTGCCAGTCAGCTTCACGGTGGGACTGAAGCTTTCTTT. Translation: CASQLHGGTEAFF.

The J gene is TRBJ1-4, the V gene TRBV6-8, with D possibly TRBD1 on 6 matching bases. Germline V lookup: CDR1 MNHGY, CDR2 SAAAGT. The CDR3 is 14 amino acids. The V end lost 4 bases, the J end lost 8 bases, and 14 bases lay between the germline ends. CDR3 region: CASSLGRGREKLFF. The CDR3 DNA reads as TGTGCCAGCAGTTTAGGCAGGGGTCGCGAAAAACTGTTTTTT.

This chain links TRBV13 with TRBJ2-4; D not certain. Germline V lookup: CDR1 PRHDT, CDR2 FYEKMQ (reference sequence). This CDR3 is 11 amino acids long. V lost 5 bases, J lost 6 bases, and 5 bases lay in between. CDR3 amino acids: CASSDRNIQYF. Written as DNA, the CDR3 is TGTGCCAGCAGCGACCGAAACATTCAGTACTTC.

CDR3 sequence reads: CASSYTGEETQYF. CDR3 nucleotide sequence: TGTGCCAGCAGTTATACAGGGGAAGAGACCCAGTACTTC. V is TRBV6-5 and J is TRBJ2-5; the match to TRBD1 covers 7 bases. V was clipped by 3 bases and J by 3 bases; unmatched bases: 1. The germline V gene has CDR1 MNHEY and CDR2 SVGAGI. This CDR3 is 13 amino acids long.

The chain carries TRBV30 and TRBJ1-6; possibly TRBD1 for D (6 bases). This CDR3 has 17 residues. Germline V gene lookup returns CDR1 GTSNPN and CDR2 SVGIG (reference sequence). Trimming took off 0 bases at V and 9 bases at J, with 21 bases between the two ends. Here the CDR3 reads CAWSVRRGGTFGSPLHF. The DNA for the CDR3 is TGTGCCTGGAGTGTAAGGAGGGGGGGGACTTTTGGTTCACCCCTCCACTTT.